The 3 T cell receptor beta chains in this list originate from one sample, sequenced in a study of blood T cell repertoires in COVID-19. Profiled with immunoSEQ multiplex PCR; TCRdb holds only in-frame clones, not every one. Among 150,000 or so clones, around 81% were seen once, and the ten largest hold 11%. The sample consisted of peripheral blood. Source of these receptors: a man in his sixties with active or convalescent COVID-19.

V usage is TRBV4-1 and J usage is TRBJ2-7; 13 nucleotides align to TRBD2. The DNA matches TRBJ2-5 better at its end, which makes the J call doubtful. The CDR3 runs 21 residues. The germline gives CDR1 MGHRA, CDR2 YSYEKL. Here the CDR3 reads CASSQDLGLAGRKGRGETQYF. In nucleotides, the CDR3 is TGCGCCAGCAGCCAAGATCTGGGACTAGCGGGACGGAAAGGGAGGGGTGAGACCCAGTACTTC.

The chain links TRBV9 to TRBJ2-2; 8 bases are shared with TRBD2. CDR3 length: 15 amino acids. Germline CDR1 SGDLS, CDR2 YYNGEE. The ends lost 0 bases at V and 6 bases at J; junction bases unmatched: 4. The DNA of the CDR3 is TGTGCCAGCAGCGTAGCGGGGGGGCCCGCCGGGGAGCTGTTTTTT. Encoded protein: CASSVAGGPAGELFF.

The V and J genes are TRBV15 and TRBJ1-6; possibly TRBD1 for D (6 bases). Deletions cut 1 base from V and 13 bases from J, with 14 bases between. Germline V gene data show CDR1 as LNHNV and CDR2 as YYDKDF (reference sequence). CDR3 length equals 14 residues. CDR3 sequence (DNA): TGTGCCACCAGCAGAGTAGGGGGAGAGTGGCCCCTCCACTTT. It is translated as CATSRVGGEWPLHF.